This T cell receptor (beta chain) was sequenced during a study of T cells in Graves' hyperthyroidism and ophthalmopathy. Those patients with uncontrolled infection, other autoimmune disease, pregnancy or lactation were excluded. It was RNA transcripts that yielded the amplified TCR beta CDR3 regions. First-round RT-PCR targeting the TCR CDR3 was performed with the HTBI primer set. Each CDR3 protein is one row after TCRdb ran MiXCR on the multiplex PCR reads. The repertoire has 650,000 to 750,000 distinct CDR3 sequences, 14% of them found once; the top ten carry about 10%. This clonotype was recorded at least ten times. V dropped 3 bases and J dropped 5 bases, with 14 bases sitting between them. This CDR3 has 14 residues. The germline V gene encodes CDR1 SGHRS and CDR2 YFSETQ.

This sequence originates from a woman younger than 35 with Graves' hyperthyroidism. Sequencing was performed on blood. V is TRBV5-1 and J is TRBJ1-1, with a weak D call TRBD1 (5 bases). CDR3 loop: CASSSTRTFTEAFF. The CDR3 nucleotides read TGCGCCAGCAGCTCAACCCGGACATTTACTGAAGCTTTCTTT.